The 13 T cell receptor beta chains reported below all come from one sample, sequenced in a study of T cell responses to AZD1222 COVID-19 vaccine. Sequencing was performed with immunoSEQ multiplex PCR; in TCRdb, only in-frame clones are kept and a portion is missing. The table includes about 160,000 clones, 90% to 95% detected once. The material was peripheral blood, obtained 28 days after the second AZD1222 dose. Every receptor here comes from an adult who received the AZD1222 COVID-19 vaccine.

The chain has TRBV11-3 and TRBJ2-7; D not certain. The CDR3 has 13 residues. Trimming cost V 6 bases and J 1 base, with 10 bases left between them. In germline, CDR1 is SGHNT, CDR2 YENEEA. The chain's CDR3 is CASSIDTSYEQYF. CDR3 DNA: TGTGCCAGCAGTATTGACACTTCCTACGAGCAGTACTTC.

CDR3 sequence reads: CASVLAGGRREQFF. The CDR3 DNA reads TGTGCCAGCGTCCTAGCGGGCGGACGCAGGGAGCAGTTCTTC. V gene TRBV6-5 combines with J gene TRBJ2-1; 8 positions agree with TRBD2. Unmatched junction bases numbered 13, after V lost 8 bases and J lost 10 bases. CDR1 and CDR2 from the germline V gene are MNHEY and SVGAGI. The CDR3 extends over 14 amino acids.

This clone came up once. This sequence joins TRBV4-1 and TRBJ1-1; D call uncertain. Per germline, CDR1 MGHRA and CDR2 YSYEKL. CDR3 length: 15 residues. The germline V and J ends were trimmed by 1 base and 0 bases, with 9 bases remaining between them. The CDR3 DNA reads TGCGCCAGCAGCCAAGTAGCGGGTTTGAACACTGAAGCTTTCTTT. Translation gives CASSQVAGLNTEAFF.

The CDR3 reads CASSYSLGGASYNEQFF. In nucleotides, the CDR3 is TGTGCCAGCAGTTACTCCTTGGGCGGGGCCTCCTACAATGAGCAGTTCTTC. This sequence joins TRBV6-2 or TRBV6-3 and TRBJ2-1, with a weak D call TRBD2 (6 bases). Germline-derived CDR1 and CDR2 are MNHEY and SVGEGT. CDR3 size: 17 residues. Trimming took off 0 bases at V and 0 bases at J, with 12 bases between the two ends.

CDR3 residues: CASQSGTSYEQYF. DNA for the CDR3: TGTGCCAGTCAATCGGGGACGTCCTACGAGCAGTACTTC. The chain employs TRBV19 and TRBJ2-7; D assignment may be TRBD1 or TRBD2 (5 bases each). CDR3 length: 13 amino acids. Trimming removed 8 bases at V and 1 base at J, with 12 bases between. The V gene's germline CDR1 is LNHDA and CDR2 SQIVND (reference sequence).

The CDR3 DNA sequence: TGCGCCAGCAGCTTGGATTCGGGGGTTGGAAACACCATATATTTT. Protein sequence: CASSLDSGVGNTIYF. The rearrangement joins TRBV5-1 to TRBJ1-3; tentatively, D is TRBD1 (5 bases). Germline V CDR1 and CDR2: SGHRS, YFSETQ. The CDR3 length is 15 residues. Trimming took off 0 bases at V and 3 bases at J, with 10 bases between the two ends.

The rearrangement uses TRBV18 and TRBJ2-5; the D gene is possibly TRBD1 (6 bases). The V gene's germline CDR1 is KGHSH and CDR2 LQKENI. The CDR3 has 14 residues. V was cut by 2 bases and J by 2 bases, with 9 bases left in between. This chain's CDR3 is CASSPTGQQETQYF. The CDR3 DNA follows: TGTGCCAGCTCACCAACCGGACAGCAAGAGACCCAGTACTTC. Based on the CDR3 plus reference TRBV18 and TRBJ2-5, the full variable domain is NAGVMQNPRHLVRRRGQEARLRCSPMKGHSHVYWYRQLPEEGLKFMVYLQKENIIDESGMPKERFSAEFPKEGPSILRIQQVVRGDSAAYFCASSPTGQQETQYFGPGTRLLVL.

This sequence joins TRBV3-1 (or the pseudogene TRBV3-2) and TRBJ2-7; TRBD2 agrees at 10 bases. This CDR3 contains 15 residues. CDR1 is LGHDT, CDR2 YNNKEL, per germline (reference sequence). Trimming removed 1 base from V and 3 bases from J; junction bases left unmatched: 3. The DNA of the CDR3 is TGTGCCAGCAGCCAAGGTCCTAGCGGGGGCTACGAGCAGTACTTC. This encodes CASSQGPSGGYEQYF.

This clone was seen a single time. This chain joins TRBV7-9 and TRBJ1-5; 8 nucleotides match TRBD1. With 4 bases clipped from V and 5 bases from J, the junction kept 4 bases outside the gene matches. Germline V lookup: CDR1 SEHNR, CDR2 FQNEAQ (reference sequence). The CDR3 loop spans 14 amino acids. DNA for the CDR3: TGTGCCAGCAGCTCGGCAGGGGGCGATCAGCCCCAGCATTTT. Translation gives CASSSAGGDQPQHF.

The table lists this clone with a count of one. The CDR3 protein is CASSLVETSYEQYF. The CDR3 DNA reads TGTGCCAGCAGTTTAGTGGAAACCTCCTACGAGCAGTACTTC. This chain uses TRBV28 with TRBJ2-7; D is unresolved. V dropped 2 bases and J dropped 0 bases, with 8 bases sitting between them. CDR1 MDHEN and CDR2 SYDVKM come from the germline V gene. This CDR3 has 14 amino acids.

The CDR3 DNA reads TGTGCCAGCAGCTCTAGCAATGAGCAGTTCTTC. As protein: CASSSSNEQFF. The gene calls are TRBV7-8 and TRBJ2-1, with D uncertain. CDR3 length: 11 residues. Trimming shortened V by 4 bases and J by 6 bases, and 4 bases separated the two germline ends. Germline CDR1 and CDR2: SGHVS and FQNEAQ.

The J gene is TRBJ2-1, the V gene TRBV6-1; 8 positions agree with TRBD2. Germline-derived CDR1 and CDR2 are MNHNS and SASEGT. This CDR3 is built from 15 residues. V lost 3 bases to trimming and J lost 4 bases; unmatched junction nucleotides: 5. CDR3 nucleotides: TGTGCCAGCAGTGATACTAGCGGCCGATACAATGAGCAGTTCTTC. This encodes CASSDTSGRYNEQFF.

The V and J genes are TRBV15 and TRBJ1-4; D possibly corresponds to TRBD1 (5 bases). The V end was cut by 3 bases, the J end by 8 bases, with 7 bases between. The CDR3 is made up of 12 amino acids. Germline V gene data show CDR1 as LNHNV and CDR2 as YYDKDF (reference sequence). CDR3 DNA sequence: TGTGCCACCAGCAGCTACAGGGAAAAACTGTTTTTT. It encodes CATSSYREKLFF.